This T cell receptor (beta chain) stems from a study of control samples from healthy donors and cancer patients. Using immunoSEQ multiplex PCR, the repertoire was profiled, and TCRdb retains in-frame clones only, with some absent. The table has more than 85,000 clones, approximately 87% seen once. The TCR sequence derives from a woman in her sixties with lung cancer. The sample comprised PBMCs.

The chain's CDR3 is CASRMTGQNTEAFF. As DNA, the CDR3 is TGTGCCAGCAGGATGACCGGGCAGAACACTGAAGCTTTCTTT. The rearrangement uses TRBV6-5 and TRBJ1-1, with D uncertain. Germline CDR1 reads MNHEY; CDR2 reads SVGAGI. Trimming cost V 6 bases and J 1 base, with 12 bases left between them. The CDR3 covers 14 residues.